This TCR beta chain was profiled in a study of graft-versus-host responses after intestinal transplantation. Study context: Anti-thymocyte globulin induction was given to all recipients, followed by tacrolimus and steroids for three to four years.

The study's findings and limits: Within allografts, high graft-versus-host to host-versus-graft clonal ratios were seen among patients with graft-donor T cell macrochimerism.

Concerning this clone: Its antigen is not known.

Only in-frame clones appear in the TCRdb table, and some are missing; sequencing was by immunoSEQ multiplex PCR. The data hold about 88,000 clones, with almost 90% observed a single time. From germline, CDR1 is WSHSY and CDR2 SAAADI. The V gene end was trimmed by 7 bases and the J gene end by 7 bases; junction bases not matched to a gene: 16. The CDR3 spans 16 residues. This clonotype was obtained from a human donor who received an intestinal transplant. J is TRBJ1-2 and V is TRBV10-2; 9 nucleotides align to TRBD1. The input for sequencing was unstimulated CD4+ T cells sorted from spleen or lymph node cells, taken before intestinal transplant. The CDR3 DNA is TGCGCCAGCACCCTGTCCCGGGACAGGGCCCTCGGTGGCTACACCTTC. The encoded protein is CASTLSRDRALGGYTF.